The T cell receptor (beta chain) under discussion was sequenced for a study of preoperative IRX-2 immunotherapy in early breast cancer. Generated by immunoSEQ multiplex PCR, the TCRdb table keeps only in-frame clones and is missing some. This sample carries roughly 6,200 clones, around 70% of them seen once, and the ten largest clones take roughly 18%. V shed 5 bases and J 7 bases; nucleotides not matched to a gene: 13. Per the germline V gene, CDR1 is MNHGY and CDR2 is SAAAGT. There are 16 residues in the CDR3. As for treatment: preoperative locoregional IRX-2 cytokine immunotherapy. Samples came from a phase Ib trial of preoperative locoregional IRX-2 cytokine immunotherapy.

The TCR sequence derives from a human donor with breast cancer. The sample consisted of tumor tissue, taken before IRX-2 immunotherapy. The V and J genes are TRBV6-8 and TRBJ1-4, with 7 bases matching TRBD1. CDR3 in amino acids: CASSGRDSQEFEKLFF. The CDR3 DNA reads TGTGCCAGCAGTGGCCGGGACAGTCAGGAGTTTGAAAAACTGTTTTTT.